These 29 T cell receptor beta chains were all obtained from the same sample, sequenced in a study of post-analysis software for immune sequencing data. The antigens for these receptors are not known. Study conclusions and caveats: Roughly five TRBV segments were more frequent in patients than controls; TRBV5-6, TRBV5-1 and TRBV20-1 belonged to this group.

cDNA libraries of TCR beta carried unique molecular identifiers. TCRdb reanalysed the PCR reads using MiXCR and keeps one entry per CDR3 protein. Here the sample spans some 370,000 distinct CDR3 sequences, roughly 35% being singletons. Sample: blood. These receptors all stem from a girl between 5 and 17 years old with multiple sclerosis.

The CDR3 is CATEAGQLFGGYTF. In DNA, the CDR3 is TGTGCCACCGAGGCCGGGCAGCTTTTTGGAGGCTACACCTTC. The J gene is TRBJ1-2, the V gene TRBV6-6; no reliable D call. The CDR3 runs 14 residues. Between the trimmed V and J ends, which lost 10 bases and 8 bases, there was a span of 23 bases. The germline gives CDR1 MNHNY, CDR2 SVGAGI (reference sequence).

This clonotype was seen only a few times. This sequence joins TRBV6-5 and TRBJ2-5, with D perhaps given as TRBD1 or TRBD2 (5 bases each). The length of the CDR3 is 15 residues. V was cut by 0 bases and J by 5 bases, with 13 bases left in between. CDR1 is MNHEY, CDR2 SVGAGI, per germline. The CDR3 coding sequence is TGTGCCAGCAGTTACTCTCCCCTAGCAGGGGAGACCCAGTACTTC. Its protein product is CASSYSPLAGETQYF.

This clonotype has just one count. This rearrangement joins TRBV28 to TRBJ2-1, with 9 bases that match TRBD2. The germline V gene encodes CDR1 MDHEN and CDR2 SYDVKM. V lost 5 bases to trimming and J lost 3 bases; unmatched junction nucleotides: 8. The CDR3 spans 16 residues. The CDR3 spells CASSTGGGAIYNEQFF. The CDR3 DNA reads as TGTGCCAGCAGTACTGGCGGGGGGGCTATCTACAATGAGCAGTTCTTC.

The gene calls are TRBV7-2 and TRBJ2-7; D is perhaps TRBD1 (6 bases). The DNA end lines up better with TRBJ2-4; the J call may be wrong. Germline V gene data show CDR1 as SGHTA and CDR2 as FQGNSA. The CDR3 extends over 15 amino acids. The CDR3 DNA reads as TGTGCCAGCAGCTTAGACCCAGGGGTCAAAAACATTCAGTACTTC. It encodes CASSLDPGVKNIQYF.

The chain links TRBV30 to TRBJ2-5; D ambiguous. Germline V lookup: CDR1 GTSNPN, CDR2 SVGIG (reference sequence). There are 11 residues in the CDR3. V lost 8 bases, J lost 5 bases, and 12 bases lay in between. CDR3 residues: CAIAVGETQYF. The DNA for the CDR3 is TGTGCCATAGCAGTGGGCGAGACCCAGTACTTC.

V and J are TRBV5-1 and TRBJ1-6; possible D gene TRBD1, 5 bases. The ends were cut back, 0 bases at V and 10 bases at J, with 8 bases in the middle. CDR1 SGHRS and CDR2 YFSETQ come from the germline V gene. There are 13 residues in the CDR3. CDR3 loop: CASSLARGSPLHF. Written as DNA, the CDR3 is TGCGCCAGCAGCTTGGCTCGGGGGTCACCCCTCCACTTT.

This clonotype was counted only a few times. This rearrangement joins TRBV7-9 to TRBJ2-1, with TRBD2 matching over 7 bases. The V segment lost 1 base and the J segment 3 bases; nucleotides outside the gene matches: 3. The V gene's germline CDR1 is SEHNR and CDR2 FQNEAQ (reference sequence). The CDR3 covers 15 residues. The DNA for the CDR3 is TGTGCCAGCAGCTTAGAGATAGCGGGCTACAATGAGCAGTTCTTC. Translated: CASSLEIAGYNEQFF.

V is TRBV7-2 and J is TRBJ1-2; D gene ambiguous. Germline V gene sequence: CDR1 SGHTA, CDR2 FQGNSA. The CDR3 is made up of 13 amino acids. The germline V and J ends were trimmed by 6 bases and 4 bases, with 12 bases remaining between them. Here the CDR3 DNA reads TGTGCCAGCAGTGAACTCCCGGGCTATGGCTACACCTTC. As protein: CASSELPGYGYTF. The full variable domain, with the rest looked up from reference TRBV7-2 and TRBJ1-2, is GAGVSQSPSNKVTEKGKDVELRCDPISGHTALYWYRQSLGQGLEFLIYFQGNSAPDKSGLPSDRFSAERTGGSVSTLTIQRTQQEDSAVYLCASSELPGYGYTFGSGTRLTVV.

This chain joins TRBV5-1 and TRBJ1-1, with TRBD1 identical over 7 bases. Germline V gives CDR1 SGHRS, CDR2 YFSETQ. There are 13 residues in the CDR3. V dropped 3 bases and J dropped 5; count of bases not matched to a gene: 4. CDR3 DNA: TGCGCCAGCAGCTCCCCAGGGGGAACTGAAGCTTTCTTT. It encodes CASSSPGGTEAFF.

The J gene is TRBJ2-5, the V gene TRBV10-3; 10 nucleotides align to TRBD2. Germline V gene sequence: CDR1 ENHRY, CDR2 SYGVKD. J gave up 3 bases and V 3 bases, and 1 base lay outside the gene matches. The CDR3 extends over 14 amino acids. The CDR3 region has the DNA TGTGCCATCAGTGACCTAGCGGGGGAAGAGACCCAGTACTTC. Its protein is CAISDLAGEETQYF.

The genes are TRBV5-1 and TRBJ1-4; the D gene is possibly TRBD1 (6 bases). Trimming cost V 1 base and J 3 bases, with 10 bases left between them. Germline V lookup: CDR1 SGHRS, CDR2 YFSETQ. This CDR3 region has 15 residues. CDR3: CASSLRGSANEKLFF. As DNA, the CDR3 is TGCGCCAGCAGCTTGAGGGGGTCAGCTAATGAAAAACTGTTTTTT.

This clonotype has a single count. The chain links TRBV5-1 to TRBJ2-4; 10 nucleotides match TRBD1. V dropped 4 bases and J dropped 5; count of bases not matched to a gene: 3. CDR3 length: 14 residues. Per germline, CDR1 SGHRS and CDR2 YFSETQ. The CDR3 DNA sequence: TGCGCCAGCAGCGCTGGACAGGGGGAAAACATTCAGTACTTC. Protein sequence: CASSAGQGENIQYF.

The rearrangement uses TRBV12-5 and TRBJ1-2; 8 positions match TRBD1. The CDR3 runs to 14 residues. Trimming cost V 3 bases and J 9 bases; bases outside gene matches: 9. Germline CDR1 reads LGHNT; CDR2 reads FRNRAP. CDR3 region: CASGFPGQEPCYTF. CDR3 in DNA: TGTGCTAGTGGTTTTCCGGGACAGGAGCCTTGCTACACCTTC. The variable domain in full, completed from reference TRBV12-5 and TRBJ1-2, reads DARVTQTPRHKVTEMGQEVTMRCQPILGHNTVFWYRQTMMQGLELLAYFRNRAPLDDSGMPKDRFSAEMPDATLATLKIQPSEPRDSAVYFCASGFPGQEPCYTFGSGTRLTVV.

The chain recombines TRBV20-1 with TRBJ2-5; 8 positions agree with TRBD2. CDR1 and CDR2 from the germline V gene are DFQATT and SNEGSKA (reference sequence). Trimming removed 2 bases from V and 1 base from J; junction bases left unmatched: 18. The CDR3 contains 19 residues. The CDR3 region has the DNA TGCAGTGCTAGATCGGGCCGGGAAGCGGGGGCTCCCTTCCAAGAGACCCAGTACTTC. Protein product: CSARSGREAGAPFQETQYF.

The sample holds many counts of this clonotype. The chain recombines TRBV29-1 with TRBJ2-2, with 8 bases identical to TRBD1. CDR3 length: 13 amino acids. J was trimmed by 5 bases and V by 2 bases; bases with no gene match: 1. Germline V gene data show CDR1 as SQVTM and CDR2 as ANQGSEA. The CDR3 sequence is CSVETGGTGELFF. DNA for the CDR3: TGCAGCGTTGAAACAGGGGGTACCGGGGAGCTGTTTTTT.

This clonotype was seen more than once but under ten times. V and J are TRBV4-2 and TRBJ2-1; TRBD2 agrees at 7 bases. In germline, CDR1 is LGHNA, CDR2 YNFKEQ. This CDR3 contains 16 residues. V lost 2 bases to trimming and J lost 3 bases; unmatched junction nucleotides: 7. CDR3 loop: CASSQMGGQHYNEQFF. In nucleotides, the CDR3 is TGTGCCAGCAGCCAAATGGGAGGGCAACACTACAATGAGCAGTTCTTC.

This clonotype was seen only a few times. The rearrangement links TRBV3-1 to TRBJ1-4; D is unresolved. In germline, CDR1 is LGHDT, CDR2 YNNKEL (reference sequence). Trimming pared 8 bases from V and 4 bases from J, leaving 14 bases between. The CDR3 runs to 14 residues. DNA of the CDR3: TGTGCCAGCCGCGCGAGGCAGGATAATGAAAAACTGTTTTTT. Amino acids: CASRARQDNEKLFF.

The chain carries TRBV5-1 and TRBJ2-5; D may be TRBD1 or TRBD2 (6 bases each). The DNA end favors TRBJ2-7, so the J call may be wrong. CDR3 length: 13 amino acids. Germline CDR1 SGHRS, CDR2 YFSETQ. This CDR3 reads CASRGTGATEQYF. In DNA, the CDR3 is TGCGCCAGCAGAGGGACGGGGGCCACCGAGCAGTACTTC.

This clonotype was counted between two and nine times. The chain has TRBV10-3 and TRBJ2-7; 8 bases align to TRBD1. The germline gives CDR1 ENHRY, CDR2 SYGVKD. CDR3 length equals 13 residues. After removal of 4 bases from V and 5 bases from J, the junction contained 4 bases not matched to a gene. The CDR3 spells CAISGQGIHEQYF. The CDR3 coding sequence is TGTGCCATCAGTGGACAGGGGATCCACGAGCAGTACTTC.

The chain has TRBV20-1 and TRBJ2-4; D not resolved. Germline V gene data show CDR1 as DFQATT and CDR2 as SNEGSKA (reference sequence). V lost 0 bases and J 1 base, leaving 13 bases between the germline ends. This CDR3 has 16 amino acids. CDR3 residues: CSARDPRSVAKNIQYF. The CDR3 nucleotides are TGCAGTGCTAGAGATCCTAGATCCGTGGCCAAAAACATTCAGTACTTC.

The table lists this clonotype with a few counts. The J gene is TRBJ2-7, the V gene TRBV19, with 7 bases lining up with TRBD2. V lost 3 bases to trimming and J lost 0 bases; unmatched junction nucleotides: 5. This CDR3 region has 15 residues. Germline-derived CDR1 and CDR2 are LNHDA and SQIVND (reference sequence). The CDR3 spells CASSIRRGSSYEQYF. In nucleotides, the CDR3 is TGTGCCAGTAGTATTCGGCGGGGGAGCTCCTACGAGCAGTACTTC.

The chain carries TRBV12-3 or TRBV12-4 and TRBJ2-1; D is uncertain. The length of the CDR3 is 17 residues. V was shortened by 6 bases and J by 0 bases, with 18 bases between the two germline ends. The CDR3 DNA sequence: TGTGCCAGCAGCCCGAGCCTAGACGGCAGCTCCTACAATGAGCAGTTCTTC. Protein: CASSPSLDGSSYNEQFF.

The sample holds a few counts of this clonotype. The J gene is TRBJ2-7, the V gene TRBV4-1; D remains ambiguous. Trimming stripped 4 bases from V and 1 base from J, with 8 bases between. The CDR3 is 13 amino acids. Germline V lookup: CDR1 MGHRA, CDR2 YSYEKL. In DNA form, the CDR3 reads TGCGCCAGCAGCCGGTGGGATTCCTACGAGCAGTACTTC. This encodes CASSRWDSYEQYF.

The table lists this clonotype with many counts. This chain uses TRBV6-1 with TRBJ2-1; D gene unclear. The CDR3 has 10 amino acids. V lost 6 bases, J lost 8 bases, and 5 bases lay in between. Per germline, CDR1 MNHNS and CDR2 SASEGT. The CDR3 reads CASRRHEQFF. The DNA of the CDR3 is TGTGCCAGCAGGCGGCATGAGCAGTTCTTC.

The chain joins TRBV5-1 to TRBJ2-4; D possibly corresponds to TRBD1 (5 bases). Matching the DNA end better, TRBJ2-7 makes the J call doubtful. The CDR3 covers 14 residues. Germline assignment: CDR1 SGHRS and CDR2 YFSETQ. CDR3 loop: CASSLQGFYYEQYF. In DNA form, the CDR3 reads TGCGCCAGCAGCTTGCAGGGTTTCTACTACGAGCAGTACTTC.

The chain links TRBV6-5 to TRBJ2-1, with 7 bases identical to TRBD2. The germline CDR1 and CDR2 sequences are MNHEY and SVGAGI. CDR3 size: 11 residues. V trimming: 8 bases; J trimming: 10 bases; junction bases outside the gene matches: 5. The CDR3 protein is CASGKRGEQFF. For the CDR3, the DNA is TGTGCCAGCGGTAAGCGGGGAGAGCAGTTCTTC.

This chain connects TRBV13 to TRBJ2-7; 10 bases are a match to TRBD2. Germline V gene sequence: CDR1 PRHDT, CDR2 FYEKMQ (reference sequence). Unmatched junction bases numbered 13, after V lost 4 bases and J lost 7 bases. The CDR3 runs to 16 residues. The CDR3 loop is CASSYTLAGDDNEQYF. The CDR3 nucleotides are TGTGCCAGCAGCTATACCCTAGCGGGGGACGACAATGAGCAGTACTTC.

Only one count was recorded for this clonotype. The J gene is TRBJ1-2, the V gene TRBV29-1, with D hard to call. Trimming removed 4 bases from V and 2 bases from J, with 11 bases in between. The CDR3 covers 13 residues. Germline CDR1 is SQVTM and CDR2 is ANQGSEA. This chain's CDR3 is CSVGMGDNYGYTF. CDR3 sequence (DNA): TGCAGCGTTGGGATGGGAGACAACTATGGCTACACCTTC.

This clonotype was seen a handful of times. The chain carries TRBV7-2 and TRBJ1-1; 7 bases map to TRBD1. The CDR3 totals 14 residues. CDR1 is SGHTA, CDR2 FQGNSA, per germline. The ends lost 0 bases at V and 7 bases at J; junction bases unmatched: 5. The CDR3 nucleotides read TGTGCCAGCAGCTTAGCTACATGGGACAGTGAAGCTTTCTTT. This sequence encodes CASSLATWDSEAFF.